This TCR beta chain was observed in a study of blood T cells in healthy people across ages (dated by TCRdb to 2015 to 2017). In terms of the full investigation: In model experiments, roughly one uniquely barcoded TCR beta cDNA molecule per two T cells was captured by template switching. To avoid experimental bias, donors of different ages were distributed randomly across sequencing lanes. Donors were grouped into four age groups: young (average roughly 16 years), middle-aged (roughly 38), aged (62) and long-lived (just over 80). The study measured age-related changes in TCR beta repertoire diversity using deep sequencing normalized with unique cDNA molecular identifiers. Two additional independent replicas of 1 million unique cDNA reads from the same blood draw were analyzed for two donors (one aged 18 to 30 and one aged 80 or older). The study at large found these results: Compared with the aged group, the long-lived group had more naive CD4+ T cells, fewer expanded clones and increased TCR diversity, suggesting age selection. Estimates of total diversity based on one million sequenced T cells were regarded as lower bounds and as underestimates. A strong correlation was found between observed TCR beta diversity and the percentage of naive T cells measured by flow cytometry. Because the CMV infection status of the donors was unknown, age-related changes in expanded clonotypes may potentially have been confounded. Since profiling was done on bulk unsorted PBMCs, naive and antigen-experienced compartments could not be conclusively compared. As age increased, observed TCR beta diversity per million T cells dropped in a roughly linear way, and a significant reduction was already evident by age 40.

The protocol used for the library was 5' RACE. Sequencing took place on an Illumina HiSeq 2500. A second about 7 to 11 cycle PCR used a sample-barcoded 5' primer and a J-beta primer mix. A template-switch 5' adaptor carrying 12 random nucleotides introduced a unique molecular identifier onto each TCR beta cDNA molecule. Each sample yielded at least 3 million CDR3-containing paired-end reads. First-strand cDNA synthesis was performed from all RNA using the Mint cDNA synthesis kit, with priming by a TRBC-specific oligonucleotide. All cDNA was treated with uracil-DNA glycosylase and then went through a first 18-cycle PCR with the universal primers M1SS and BC2_uni_R. The study's own analysis went as follows. For normalization, 1 million high-quality reads were randomly selected from each sample, with every read carrying a distinct molecular identifier. Instead of being binned into consensus sequences, reads with shared molecular identifiers were discarded. MiTCR, set to a Q25 quality threshold and the strictest error-elimination algorithm, was used for CDR3 identification, clonotype clustering and error correction. A nonparametric unseen species model with Euler transformation was used to estimate lower-bound total TCR beta diversity. TCRdb reran the public reads through fastp at Q25 and MiXCR, keeping productive beta chains. One record per CDR3 amino acid sequence lists the most common genes and DNA. TCRdb assigned the V and J calls; the authors' analysis was not used. Recorded for this sample are around 1,500,000 distinct CDR3 sequences; approximately 28% of them occurred a single time. The ten largest account for less than 9.5% of the sample.

The CDR3 sequence holds 15 residues, the cysteine and phenylalanine included. Solely the CDR3 DNA is kept, with 45 bases framed from the first base. The trim is 4 bases for V and 4 bases for J, with a gap of 16 bases between the germline ends. Based on the germline V gene (reference sequence), the CDR1 and CDR2 sequences are SEHNR and FQNEAQ. Systemically healthy Caucasian individuals from Russia, around 38 in total and aged roughly 6 to 100 years, were included as donors. Approximately 9.7 milliliters of peripheral blood were drawn from each donor into EDTA-treated Vacutainer tubes. Ficoll-Paque density-gradient centrifugation was used to isolate PBMCs, with at least 7 million per sample. Trizol reagent was used to extract total RNA from PBMCs, with at least 5 micrograms per sample. For every donor, flow cytometry on a PBMC aliquot measured the percentage of naive CD45RAhigh/CD27high T cells. This clonotype was counted many times. This clone's antigen is unknown. Per-nucleotide qualities are absent, and no much larger clonotype sits a single base away.

The sequencing input was blood. This clonotype was obtained from a woman in her 30s in good health. Here the chain combines TRBV7-9 and TRBJ1-2; confidence is insufficient to name the D gene. CDR3 reads: CASSSPSADRYGYTF. The nucleotides are TGTGCCAGCAGCTCACCTTCGGCGGATCGCTATGGCTACACCTTC.